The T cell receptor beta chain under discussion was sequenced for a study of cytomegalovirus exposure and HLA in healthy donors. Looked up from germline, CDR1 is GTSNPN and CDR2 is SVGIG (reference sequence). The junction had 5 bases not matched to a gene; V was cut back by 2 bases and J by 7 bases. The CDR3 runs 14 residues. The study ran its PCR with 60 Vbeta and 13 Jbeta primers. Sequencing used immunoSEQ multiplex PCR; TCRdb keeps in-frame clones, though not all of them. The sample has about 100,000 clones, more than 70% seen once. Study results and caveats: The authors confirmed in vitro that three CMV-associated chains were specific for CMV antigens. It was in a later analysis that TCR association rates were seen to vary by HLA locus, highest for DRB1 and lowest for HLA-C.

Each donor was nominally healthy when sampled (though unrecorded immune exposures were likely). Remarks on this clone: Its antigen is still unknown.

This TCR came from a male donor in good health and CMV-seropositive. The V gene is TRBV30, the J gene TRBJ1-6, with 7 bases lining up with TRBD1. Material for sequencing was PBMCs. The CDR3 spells CAWSSGQKNSPLHF. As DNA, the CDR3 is TGTGCCTGGAGTTCGGGACAGAAGAATTCACCCCTCCACTTT. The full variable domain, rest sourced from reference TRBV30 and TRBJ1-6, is SQTIHQWPATLVQPVGSPLSLECTVEGTSNPNLYWYRQAAGRGLQLLFYSVGIGQISSEVPQNLSASRPQDRQFILSSKKLLLSDSGFYLCAWSSGQKNSPLHFGNGTRLTVT.